Listed below are T cell receptor beta chains from one sample, sequenced in a study of CD8 T cells in ankylosing spondylitis. TCRdb reanalysed the 5' RACE reads using MiXCR and keeps one entry per CDR3 protein. Of under 850,000 distinct CDR3 sequences in the sample, around 20% were seen once. The sample comprised blood, either unsorted or a sorted T cell fraction (not recorded which). These receptors all come from a male donor with ankylosing spondylitis. The CDR3 runs from the conserved cysteine through the conserved F or W. The D gene is left open where the match is weak. Clone size, where shown, is once, few, many, or a class for clones that have expanded.

V: TRBV28
D: .
size: .
J: TRBJ1-5
CDR3: CASSADRGSSNQPQHF
DNA: TGTGCCAGCAGTGCTGACCGAGGGAGTAGCAATCAGCCCCAGCATTTT

V: TRBV28
D: .
size: few
J: TRBJ1-4
CDR3: CASSLAGAGKNEKLFF
DNA: TGTGCCAGCAGTTTGGCAGGGGCTGGAAAAAATGAAAAACTGTTTTTT

V: TRBV5-6
D: .
size: .
J: TRBJ1-5
CDR3: CASSRIGGQGNNQPQHF
DNA: TGTGCCAGCAGCCGGATAGGGGGGCAGGGGAACAATCAGCCCCAGCATTTT

V: TRBV11-2
D: TRBD1
size: few
J: TRBJ2-2
CDR3: CASSLGGQGLGTGELFF
DNA: TGTGCCAGCAGCTTAGGGGGACAGGGGTTGGGAACCGGGGAGCTGTTTTTT

V: TRBV4-1
D: .
size: .
J: TRBJ1-2
CDR3: CASSQEPGRGMPYGYTF
DNA: TGCGCCAGCAGCCAAGAACCGGGACGAGGGATGCCCTATGGCTACACCTTC

V: TRBV9
D: .
size: .
J: TRBJ2-1
CDR3: CASSVGIDEQFF
DNA: TGTGCCAGCAGCGTGGGTATAGATGAGCAGTTCTTC

V: TRBV12-3/TRBV12-4
D: .
size: few
J: TRBJ2-5
CDR3: CASSPRDIYPQETQYF
DNA: TGTGCCAGCAGTCCCCGGGACATCTACCCCCAAGAGACCCAGTACTTC

V: TRBV5-1
D: TRBD1
size: few
J: TRBJ1-4
CDR3: CASSRLPGTGEKLFF
DNA: TGCGCCAGCAGCAGACTTCCCGGGACAGGGGAAAAACTGTTTTTT

V: TRBV12-5
D: .
size: .
J: TRBJ1-4
CDR3: CASGYGYTNEKLFF
DNA: TGTGCTAGTGGTTATGGGTACACTAATGAAAAACTGTTTTTT

V: TRBV5-1
D: TRBD2
size: .
J: TRBJ2-3
CDR3: CASSLRSAGVADTQYF
DNA: TGCGCCAGCAGCTTGAGGTCAGCGGGAGTGGCAGATACGCAGTATTTT

V: TRBV6-5
D: .
size: few
J: TRBJ1-5
CDR3: CASSYGPTGGNQPQHF
DNA: TGTGCCAGCAGTTACGGACCGACTGGGGGCAATCAGCCCCAGCATTTT

V: TRBV6-2/TRBV6-3
D: .
size: .
J: TRBJ2-1
CDR3: CASSYPGVSYNEQFF
DNA: TGTGCCAGCAGTTATCCCGGGGTATCCTACAATGAGCAGTTCTTC

V: TRBV3-1
D: .
size: few
J: TRBJ1-4
CDR3: CASSQAQALGEKLFF
DNA: TGTGCCAGCAGCCAAGCCCAGGCTTTGGGGGAAAAGCTGTTTTTT

V: TRBV6-1
D: .
size: few
J: TRBJ1-4
CDR3: CASSVIIGGSNEKLFF
DNA: TGTGCCAGCAGTGTCATCATCGGAGGGTCAAACGAAAAACTGTTTTTT

V: TRBV30
D: TRBD1
size: .
J: TRBJ1-1
CDR3: CAWSRQGASEAFF
DNA: TGTGCCTGGAGTCGGCAGGGGGCTTCTGAAGCTTTCTTT

V: TRBV3-1
D: TRBD1
size: .
J: TRBJ1-1
CDR3: CASSQKTGVTEAFF
DNA: TGTGCCAGCAGCCAGAAGACAGGGGTTACTGAAGCTTTCTTT

V: TRBV30
D: .
size: .
J: TRBJ2-6
CDR3: CAWSVARSLSGANVLTF
DNA: TGTGCCTGGAGTGTGGCCCGCTCCCTCTCTGGGGCCAACGTCCTGACTTTC

V: TRBV6-2/TRBV6-3
D: .
size: few
J: TRBJ2-5
CDR3: CASRPTSNQETQYF
DNA: TGTGCCAGCAGGCCTACTAGCAACCAAGAGACCCAGTACTTC

V: TRBV7-6
D: .
size: .
J: TRBJ2-5
CDR3: CASSFLGQETQYF
DNA: TGTGCCAGCAGCTTTCTAGGCCAAGAGACCCAGTACTTC

V: TRBV5-1
D: TRBD1
size: many
J: TRBJ1-1
CDR3: CASQDRDGTEAFF
DNA: TGCGCCAGCCAGGACAGGGATGGCACTGAAGCTTTCTTT

V: TRBV7-8
D: TRBD2
size: few
J: TRBJ2-3
CDR3: CASSLALAGPLDTQYF
DNA: TGTGCCAGCAGCTTAGCACTAGCGGGCCCTCTTGATACGCAGTATTTT

V: TRBV5-1
D: .
size: few
J: TRBJ1-2
CDR3: CASSSEWGGYTF
DNA: TGCGCCAGCAGCTCGGAGTGGGGTGGCTACACCTTC

V: TRBV7-9
D: .
size: .
J: TRBJ2-5
CDR3: CASSPAEGWETQYF
DNA: TGTGCCAGCAGCCCCGCGGAGGGTTGGGAGACCCAGTACTTC

V: TRBV4-2
D: .
size: many
J: TRBJ1-6
CDR3: CASSQDLRSPLHF
DNA: TGTGCCAGCAGCCAAGATCTGAGATCACCCCTCCACTTT

V: TRBV11-1
D: TRBD2
size: .
J: TRBJ2-5
CDR3: CASSFVPGTSGREQETQYF
DNA: TGTGCCAGCAGCTTCGTACCGGGGACTAGCGGGAGGGAGCAAGAGACCCAGTACTTC

V: TRBV7-9
D: .
size: .
J: TRBJ2-3
CDR3: CASSLGRLFGPDTQYF
DNA: TGTGCCAGCAGCCTCGGTCGGCTTTTCGGCCCAGATACGCAGTATTTT